A single sample gave rise to the 26 T cell receptor beta chains below, sequenced in a study of shared clonotypes between healthy human individuals. Here immunoSEQ multiplex PCR was the method, and the copy in TCRdb shows in-frame clones only, minus some. The data hold some 2,400,000 clones, with approximately 95% observed a single time. Sequencing was carried out using naive CD4+ T cells sorted from blood. As to subset: CD45RA+ positively selected. Source of these receptors: a young man in good health.

The chain combines TRBV2 with TRBJ2-6, with D perhaps matching TRBD1 (5 bases). V was shortened by 6 bases and J by 1 base, with 7 bases between the two germline ends. The V gene's germline CDR1 is SNHLY and CDR2 FYNNEI. This CDR3 is built from 14 residues. Here the CDR3 DNA reads TGTGCCAGCAGCAGGGCGTCTGGGGCCAACGTCCTGACTTTC. It encodes CASSRASGANVLTF.

The chain is built from TRBV10-3 and TRBJ1-1; 7 bases are shared with TRBD1. CDR3 length: 14 residues. J lost 2 bases, V lost 7 bases, and 7 bases had no gene match. Germline V gene sequence: CDR1 ENHRY, CDR2 SYGVKD. The CDR3 nucleotides are TGTGCCATCACCGAGGACAGGATTAACACTGAAGCTTTCTTT. It is translated as CAITEDRINTEAFF.

The chain joins TRBV15 to TRBJ1-2; D gene uncertain. The CDR3 extends over 14 amino acids. Germline V gene sequence: CDR1 LNHNV, CDR2 YYDKDF (reference sequence). The germline V and J ends were trimmed by 0 bases and 0 bases, with 5 bases remaining between them. The DNA for the CDR3 is TGTGCCACCAGCAGAGATTGGGCTAACTATGGCTACACCTTC. Translated, it gives CATSRDWANYGYTF.

The rearrangement links TRBV25-1 to TRBJ2-7; D possibly corresponds to TRBD1 (5 bases). This CDR3 has 16 amino acids. Trimming took off 2 bases at V and 0 bases at J, with 14 bases between the two ends. Germline V CDR1 and CDR2: MGHDK, SYGVNS. The CDR3 nucleotides are TGTGCCAGCAGTGAAGGGTTAGGGGAAACCTCCTACGAGCAGTACTTC. Amino acid sequence: CASSEGLGETSYEQYF.

CDR3: CASSFLAGGDTQYF. In DNA form, the CDR3 reads TGTGCCAGCAGCTTCCTAGCGGGAGGAGATACGCAGTATTTT. The chain links TRBV5-6 to TRBJ2-3; 11 bases agree with TRBD2. J was trimmed by 5 bases and V by 2 bases; bases with no gene match: 1. The CDR3 loop spans 14 amino acids. The V gene's germline CDR1 is SGHDT and CDR2 YYEEEE.

J is TRBJ1-2 and V is TRBV9, with D unclear. CDR1 SGDLS and CDR2 YYNGEE come from the germline V gene. The CDR3 extends over 14 amino acids. Trimming left V 0 bases short and J 4 bases short, with 10 bases between. CDR3 DNA: TGTGCCAGCAGCGTAGAGCAGTCCTCCTATGGCTACACCTTC. Translated: CASSVEQSSYGYTF.

CDR3 loop: CASSVTSGSEQYF. The CDR3 DNA is TGTGCCAGCAGCGTGACTAGCGGGAGCGAGCAGTACTTC. The genes are TRBV5-5 and TRBJ2-7, with 12 positions matching TRBD2. The germline V gene has CDR1 SGHKS and CDR2 YYEKEE (reference sequence). The CDR3 runs to 13 residues. J was trimmed by 6 bases and V by 4 bases; bases with no gene match: 2.

The chain recombines TRBV18 with TRBJ2-2; D is unresolved. The CDR3 has 15 residues. Germline V gene data show CDR1 as KGHSH and CDR2 as LQKENI. V was cut by 2 bases and J by 5 bases, with 12 bases left in between. CDR3 bases: TGTGCCAGCTCACCAGGATGGAAACCAACCGGGGAGCTGTTTTTT. It yields the protein CASSPGWKPTGELFF.

The chain recombines TRBV30 with TRBJ1-4; D is unclear. The CDR3 is made up of 14 amino acids. The V gene lost 5 bases and the J gene lost 10 bases, with 20 bases spanning the gap. CDR1 GTSNPN and CDR2 SVGIG come from the germline V gene (reference sequence). CDR3 sequence reads: CAWGLGRETGKLFF. The CDR3 DNA reads as TGTGCCTGGGGCCTAGGCCGAGAGACGGGAAAACTGTTTTTT.

The chain employs TRBV30 and TRBJ1-6; D unresolved. Germline loops: CDR1 GTSNPN, CDR2 SVGIG (reference sequence). This CDR3 is built from 13 residues. V was pared by 0 bases and J by 7 bases, with 7 bases between. The DNA for the CDR3 is TGTGCCTGGAGTGTAAGTGGGAATTCACCCCTCCACTTT. This codes for CAWSVSGNSPLHF. The variable domain in full, with the rest retrieved from reference TRBV30 and TRBJ1-6, is SQTIHQWPATLVQPVGSPLSLECTVEGTSNPNLYWYRQAAGRGLQLLFYSVGIGQISSEVPQNLSASRPQDRQFILSSKKLLLSDSGFYLCAWSVSGNSPLHFGNGTRLTVT.

As for this clone: The identical CDR3 is also encoded by other nucleotide sequences in the sample. The rearrangement joins TRBV6-6 to TRBJ2-7; TRBD1 agrees at 9 bases. The CDR3 is 14 residues long. The junction had 4 bases not matched to a gene; V was cut back by 4 bases and J by 3 bases. Germline CDR1 reads MNHNY; CDR2 reads SVGAGI (reference sequence). CDR3 DNA: TGTGCCAGCAGTTCGGGACAGGGAATCTACGAGCAGTACTTC. Its translation: CASSSGQGIYEQYF.

V usage is TRBV5-8 and J usage is TRBJ2-2, with TRBD2 matching over 12 bases. Germline lookup yields CDR1 SGHTS and CDR2 YDEGEE. The CDR3 loop spans 16 amino acids. J gave up 2 bases and V 4 bases, and 3 bases lay outside the gene matches. The CDR3 DNA is TGTGCCAGCAGCGGGGGACTAGCGGGTAACACCGGGGAGCTGTTTTTT. This gives the protein CASSGGLAGNTGELFF.

The chain recombines TRBV10-3 with TRBJ1-3; TRBD1 agrees at 10 bases. The CDR3 totals 17 residues. From germline, CDR1 is ENHRY and CDR2 SYGVKD. V lost 6 bases, J lost 1 base, and 9 bases stayed unmatched. The CDR3 sequence: CAIRPGTGDRSGNTIYF. In DNA form, the CDR3 reads TGTGCCATCAGGCCGGGGACAGGGGATAGGTCTGGAAACACCATATATTTT.

The table lists this clone with a count of one. J is TRBJ2-7 and V is TRBV7-9, with TRBD1 matching over 9 bases. This CDR3 has 14 amino acids. V was clipped by 5 bases and J by 5 bases; unmatched bases: 7. Germline V gives CDR1 SEHNR, CDR2 FQNEAQ (reference sequence). Here the CDR3 reads CASSEGQGFHEQYF. The CDR3 region has the DNA TGTGCCAGCAGCGAAGGACAGGGGTTCCACGAGCAGTACTTC.

This chain connects TRBV30 to TRBJ1-4, with D possibly being TRBD1 (5 bases). Germline CDR1 and CDR2: GTSNPN and SVGIG (reference sequence). This CDR3 contains 15 residues. Trimming took 0 bases from V and 3 from J, leaving 11 bases between them. CDR3 DNA: TGTGCCTGGAGTGTCAGGGCTGCGTCTAATGAAAAACTGTTTTTT. Protein: CAWSVRAASNEKLFF.

V is TRBV9 and J is TRBJ2-3; 8 nucleotides align to TRBD2. Germline V CDR1 and CDR2: SGDLS, YYNGEE. The CDR3 has 17 amino acids. Unmatched junction bases numbered 8, after V lost 0 bases and J lost 2 bases. The CDR3 DNA is TGTGCCAGCAGCGTAGACGATGGCGGGAGGTTCACAGATACGCAGTATTTT. Encoded protein: CASSVDDGGRFTDTQYF.

The chain combines TRBV10-1 with TRBJ2-3; tentative D call: TRBD1 (5 bases). CDR3 length: 14 residues. Germline values: CDR1 WNHNN, CDR2 SYGVQD (reference sequence). The V end was cut by 4 bases, the J end by 0 bases, with 8 bases between. The CDR3 DNA follows: TGCGCCAGCAGTGGGGCAGGGAGCACAGATACGCAGTATTTT. Encoded protein: CASSGAGSTDTQYF.

The chain has TRBV30 and TRBJ1-5, with D possibly matching TRBD1 (5 bases). The V end was cut by 4 bases, the J end by 6 bases, with 13 bases between. Germline lookup yields CDR1 GTSNPN and CDR2 SVGIG (reference sequence). The CDR3 length is 13 residues. CDR3 nucleotide sequence: TGTGCCTGGAATCCCCAGGGCTCTCAGCCCCAGCATTTT. Its protein is CAWNPQGSQPQHF.

Concerning this clone: Different DNA sequences within this sample yield the same CDR3. This chain connects TRBV6-5 to TRBJ2-1; maybe TRBD2 (6 bases). Germline V gene lookup returns CDR1 MNHEY and CDR2 SVGAGI. Trimming shortened V by 2 bases and J by 8 bases, and 7 bases separated the two germline ends. The CDR3 extends over 12 amino acids. The CDR3 loop reads CASSYGGYEQFF. CDR3 DNA sequence: TGTGCCAGCAGTTACGGGGGGTATGAGCAGTTCTTC.

The V call is TRBV7-4, the J call TRBJ1-3; 11 positions match TRBD1. The CDR3 has 20 amino acids. The germline CDR1 and CDR2 sequences are SGHVT and SQSDAQ. V dropped 4 bases and J dropped 2; count of bases not matched to a gene: 16. In DNA, the CDR3 is TGTGCCAGCAGCTCCGAGTTTGTGGACAGGGGGCTAATTGCTGGAAACACCATATATTTT. Encoded protein: CASSSEFVDRGLIAGNTIYF.

This clone showed up just once. The chain joins TRBV6-6 to TRBJ2-7, with 11 bases fitting TRBD2. Unmatched junction bases numbered 9, after V lost 5 bases and J lost 3 bases. The CDR3 runs 16 residues. Germline loops: CDR1 MNHNY, CDR2 SVGAGI (reference sequence). The CDR3 sequence: CASSNPGLAGHYEQYF. Here the CDR3 DNA reads TGTGCCAGCAGTAACCCAGGACTAGCGGGCCACTACGAGCAGTACTTC.

This chain links TRBV6-5 with TRBJ1-1, with a possible D match to TRBD1 (5 bases). Germline V lookup: CDR1 MNHEY, CDR2 SVGAGI. V was trimmed by 6 bases and J by 0 bases, leaving 14 bases between them. The CDR3 covers 15 residues. Written as DNA, the CDR3 is TGTGCCAGCAGGAGCTTGGGACGTATGAACACTGAAGCTTTCTTT. It specifies CASRSLGRMNTEAFF.

In nucleotides, the CDR3 is TGTGCCTGGAAAGTTGGGACAGGGGTCGGCATTCAGTACTTC. It encodes CAWKVGTGVGIQYF. The J gene is TRBJ2-4, the V gene TRBV30; TRBD1 matches 10 bases. The germline CDR1 and CDR2 sequences are GTSNPN and SVGIG (reference sequence). The CDR3 consists of 14 residues. The V gene end was trimmed by 4 bases and the J gene end by 9 bases; junction bases not matched to a gene: 9.

The CDR3 DNA is TGTGCCAGCAGCTTGGACGTAGCCTACACCTTC. Translation gives CASSLDVAYTF. The rearrangement uses TRBV5-4 and TRBJ1-2; D remains ambiguous. The V gene lost 0 bases and the J gene lost 10 bases, with 7 bases spanning the gap. Germline values: CDR1 SGHNT, CDR2 YYREEE (reference sequence). The CDR3 has 11 residues.

This chain links TRBV2 with TRBJ1-2; 9 bases align to TRBD1. The length of the CDR3 is 14 residues. The J segment lost 4 bases and the V segment lost 6 bases, leaving 6 bases of the junction unmatched. Germline CDR1 reads SNHLY; CDR2 reads FYNNEI. CDR3 in amino acids: CASSDRGLSYGYTF. Written as DNA, the CDR3 is TGTGCCAGCAGCGACAGGGGGTTGAGCTATGGCTACACCTTC.

This chain links TRBV9 with TRBJ2-7; D is ambiguous. V lost 0 bases, J lost 1 base, and 11 bases lay in between. The V gene's germline CDR1 is SGDLS and CDR2 YYNGEE. The CDR3 is 15 amino acids. The CDR3 protein is CASSVGGSMSYEQYF. In DNA, the CDR3 is TGTGCCAGCAGCGTAGGAGGATCGATGTCCTACGAGCAGTACTTC. Based on the CDR3 plus reference TRBV9 and TRBJ2-7, the full variable domain is DSGVTQTPKHLITATGQRVTLRCSPRSGDLSVYWYQQSLDQGLQFLIQYYNGEERAKGNILERFSAQQFPDLHSELNLSSLELGDSALYFCASSVGGSMSYEQYFGPGTRLTVT.